The 32 T cell receptor beta chains below were found in one sample sequenced in a study of blood T cell repertoires in COVID-19. Sequencing was performed with immunoSEQ multiplex PCR; in TCRdb, only in-frame clones are kept and a portion is missing. This table holds 100,000 to 120,000 clones, 80% to 90% found once. The material sequenced was peripheral blood. The source of these receptors is a human donor in a cohort sampled during active COVID-19.

The gene calls are TRBV5-8 and TRBJ1-5; the D is unclear. Trimming shortened V by 4 bases and J by 0 bases, and 11 bases separated the two germline ends. Germline V gene data show CDR1 as SGHTS and CDR2 as YDEGEE. The CDR3 loop spans 15 amino acids. CDR3 amino acids: CASSPQVHSNQPQHF. The CDR3 region has the DNA TGTGCCAGCAGCCCTCAGGTTCATAGCAATCAGCCCCAGCATTTT.

V and J are TRBV6-5 and TRBJ1-5; D might be TRBD1 (5 bases). Trimming took 6 bases from V and 6 from J, leaving 18 bases between them. CDR1 MNHEY and CDR2 SVGAGI come from the germline V gene. This CDR3 has 15 residues. The CDR3 DNA follows: TGTGCCAGCAGGCCCTCGGGGGAGACAAGTCAGCCCCAGCATTTT. Translating it yields CASRPSGETSQPQHF.

The V and J genes are TRBV6-5 and TRBJ1-4; tentatively, D is TRBD1 (6 bases). Germline loops: CDR1 MNHEY, CDR2 SVGAGI. The CDR3 is 15 amino acids. V shed 5 bases and J shed 7 bases, with 17 bases lying between them. The CDR3 loop is CASSSPGAQGEKLFF. For the CDR3, the DNA is TGTGCCAGCAGTAGCCCAGGGGCGCAAGGTGAAAAACTGTTTTTT.

This clone has only one observation. CDR3: CATRLAGGTGELFF. The CDR3 DNA sequence: TGTGCCACTCGGTTAGCGGGAGGCACCGGGGAGCTGTTTTTT. The rearrangement joins TRBV3-1 (or the pseudogene TRBV3-2) to TRBJ2-2; 10 bases match TRBD2. CDR3 length: 14 amino acids. The germline V gene has CDR1 LGHDT and CDR2 YNNKEL (reference sequence). With 10 bases clipped from V and 4 bases from J, the junction kept 6 bases outside the gene matches.

V usage is TRBV19 and J usage is TRBJ2-3; the match to TRBD2 covers 11 bases. CDR1 and CDR2 from the germline V gene are LNHDA and SQIVND (reference sequence). V lost 3 bases to trimming and J lost 0 bases; unmatched junction nucleotides: 11. The CDR3 contains 19 residues. CDR3 bases: TGTGCCAGTAGTATGACAGGACAGGGACTAGCGGTGAGCACAGATACGCAGTATTTT. Amino acids: CASSMTGQGLAVSTDTQYF.

The chain recombines TRBV6-1 with TRBJ1-6; weak D call: TRBD1 (5 bases). The CDR3 length is 14 residues. Germline V gene lookup returns CDR1 MNHNS and CDR2 SASEGT. V lost 2 bases and J lost 9, with 11 bases in between. The CDR3 protein is CASSENQGGSPLHF. The CDR3 DNA is TGTGCCAGCAGTGAAAATCAGGGAGGTTCACCCCTCCACTTT.

CDR3 DNA sequence: TGTGCCAGCAGCTTAGGGACTAGCGGGGGATCCACAGATACGCAGTATTTT. Residues: CASSLGTSGGSTDTQYF. This sequence joins TRBV5-6 and TRBJ2-3, with TRBD2 identical over 14 bases. The CDR3 length is 17 residues. The germline V gene has CDR1 SGHDT and CDR2 YYEEEE. The J segment lost 2 bases and the V segment lost 2 bases, leaving 4 bases of the junction unmatched.

The gene calls are TRBV29-1 and TRBJ2-1; perhaps TRBD1 as D (5 bases). Trimming removed 5 bases at V and 6 bases at J, with 14 bases between. The CDR3 loop spans 13 amino acids. Germline V gene lookup returns CDR1 SQVTM and CDR2 ANQGSEA. The CDR3 DNA follows: TGCAGCGTTTTGACAGTCGTCGGCAATGAGCAGTTCTTC. Translating gives CSVLTVVGNEQFF.

This sequence joins TRBV4-2 and TRBJ2-3; 11 bases map to TRBD2. CDR3 size: 16 residues. V was pared by 0 bases and J by 3 bases, with 2 bases of the junction left unmatched. CDR1 and CDR2 (germline): LGHNA, YNFKEQ. CDR3 sequence: CASSQEGTSGTDTQYF. For the CDR3, the DNA is TGTGCCAGCAGCCAAGAAGGGACTAGCGGAACAGATACGCAGTATTTT.

The V and J genes are TRBV18 and TRBJ2-2, with D perhaps matching TRBD1 (7 bases). The CDR3 totals 15 residues. Deletions cut 6 bases from V and 0 bases from J, with 11 bases between. Per germline, CDR1 KGHSH and CDR2 LQKENI. CDR3 residues: CASSGGQSNTGELFF. DNA for the CDR3: TGTGCCAGCTCGGGGGGACAGTCGAACACCGGGGAGCTGTTTTTT.

The rearrangement links TRBV10-3 to TRBJ2-7, with 9 bases fitting TRBD1. Germline-derived CDR1 and CDR2 are ENHRY and SYGVKD. The CDR3 sequence is 14 residues long. J was trimmed by 1 base and V by 3 bases; bases with no gene match: 1. CDR3 sequence: CAISEGTGSYEQYF. The CDR3, as DNA: TGTGCCATCAGTGAAGGGACAGGGTCCTACGAGCAGTACTTC.

The chain couples TRBV19 to TRBJ2-5; the match to TRBD1 covers 9 bases. The CDR3 covers 15 residues. Trimming took 5 bases from V and 5 from J; bases not matched to a gene: 9. Per germline, CDR1 LNHDA and CDR2 SQIVND (reference sequence). This CDR3 reads CASSPGTGPGETQYF. The CDR3 coding sequence is TGTGCCAGTAGTCCTGGGACAGGGCCAGGGGAGACCCAGTACTTC.

The chain joins TRBV6-2 or TRBV6-3 to TRBJ2-3, with a tentative D call TRBD1 (6 bases). Germline V CDR1 and CDR2: MNHEY, SVGEGT. Trimming shortened V by 2 bases and J by 1 base, and 10 bases separated the two germline ends. The CDR3 is 15 amino acids. CDR3: CASSYRGSGTDTQYF. Written as DNA, the CDR3 is TGTGCCAGCAGTTACAGGGGGAGTGGCACAGATACGCAGTATTTT.

This chain uses TRBV2 with TRBJ2-7; D remains unclear. Germline V lookup: CDR1 SNHLY, CDR2 FYNNEI. The V end was cut by 3 bases, the J end by 0 bases, with 9 bases between. The CDR3 sequence is 14 residues long. In DNA form, the CDR3 reads TGTGCCAGCAGTGACAGCGAGACCTCCTACGAGCAGTACTTC. It is translated as CASSDSETSYEQYF.

The rearrangement links TRBV10-2 to TRBJ1-2; a weak D match, TRBD1 (6 bases). Germline CDR1 WSHSY, CDR2 SAAADI. The length of the CDR3 is 13 residues. Deletions cut 2 bases from V and 5 bases from J, with 9 bases between. CDR3 bases: TGCGCCAGCAGTGAGGGACAGCTTTATGGCTACACCTTC. Protein: CASSEGQLYGYTF.

The chain joins TRBV12-5 to TRBJ2-7; possible D gene TRBD2, 6 bases. Germline CDR1 LGHNT, CDR2 FRNRAP. V was trimmed by 7 bases and J by 0 bases, leaving 13 bases between them. CDR3 length: 14 amino acids. The CDR3 reads CASAASVISYEQYF. CDR3 nucleotide sequence: TGTGCTAGTGCGGCTAGCGTAATCTCCTACGAGCAGTACTTC.

The chain joins TRBV6-5 to TRBJ1-2, with 7 positions matching TRBD1. Germline assignment: CDR1 MNHEY and CDR2 SVGAGI. Germline trimming cut 4 bases from V and 5 bases from J; bases unmatched to any gene: 4. The CDR3 runs 13 residues. The CDR3 bases are TGTGCCAGCAGTTCCCGACAGGGATATGGCTACACCTTC. Protein sequence: CASSSRQGYGYTF.

The genes are TRBV19 and TRBJ1-5, with 11 nucleotides matching TRBD1. The V and J ends lost 10 bases and 2 bases, in that order; junction bases with no gene match: 13. This CDR3 spans 17 amino acids. CDR1 is LNHDA and CDR2 is SQIVND in the germline V gene (reference sequence). The CDR3 reads CATKRMGDRGGNQPQHF. In DNA form, the CDR3 reads TGTGCCACTAAAAGAATGGGGGACAGGGGGGGCAATCAGCCCCAGCATTTT.

The chain uses TRBV9 and TRBJ1-1, with 11 bases matching TRBD1. V gave up 4 bases and J gave up 3 bases; unmatched junction bases: 8. The CDR3 is 16 amino acids. Germline CDR1 and CDR2: SGDLS and YYNGEE. The CDR3 nucleotides are TGTGCCAGCAGCCCCCGGACAGGGGGCGGTGACACTGAAGCTTTCTTT. Translation gives CASSPRTGGGDTEAFF.

The rearrangement links TRBV27 to TRBJ2-1; D gene uncertain. Trimming removed 6 bases from V and 4 bases from J, with 10 bases in between. The CDR3 loop spans 13 amino acids. Germline-derived CDR1 and CDR2 are MNHEY and SMNVEV (reference sequence). CDR3 region: CASSERPYNEQFF. The CDR3 DNA is TGTGCCAGCAGCGAGAGGCCTTACAATGAGCAGTTCTTC.

The V and J genes are TRBV2 and TRBJ1-1; D is perhaps TRBD1 (6 bases). Trimming left V 3 bases short and J 1 base short, with 9 bases between. The CDR3 runs 14 residues. CDR1 and CDR2 (germline): SNHLY, FYNNEI. The CDR3 DNA reads as TGTGCCAGCAGTGAGTGGACAGCGAACACTGAAGCTTTCTTT. Translated: CASSEWTANTEAFF.

The chain combines TRBV7-8 with TRBJ2-7; TRBD1 might be the D (5 bases). Deletions cut 5 bases from V and 4 bases from J, with 12 bases between. Germline V gene lookup returns CDR1 SGHVS and CDR2 FQNEAQ. This CDR3 is 13 amino acids long. In DNA, the CDR3 is TGTGCCAGCAGCACCCAGGGCTTGTACGAGCAGTACTTC. This translates into CASSTQGLYEQYF.

The CDR3 DNA reads as TGTGCCAGCAGCTTGGAGCCCTCTCCTGAAACCTACGAGCAGTACTTC. Encoded protein: CASSLEPSPETYEQYF. J is TRBJ2-7 and V is TRBV5-5; no clear D gene. Germline V CDR1 and CDR2: SGHKS, YYEKEE (reference sequence). V was shortened by 0 bases and J by 2 bases, with 15 bases between the two germline ends. The CDR3 extends over 16 amino acids. Looking up the rest from reference TRBV5-5 and TRBJ2-7 gives the full variable domain: DAGVTQSPTHLIKTRGQQVTLRCSPISGHKSVSWYQQVLGQGPQFIFQYYEKEERGRGNFPDRFSARQFPNYSSELNVNALLLGDSALYLCASSLEPSPETYEQYFGPGTRLTVT.

The chain carries TRBV7-2 and TRBJ2-2, with D maybe TRBD2 (6 bases). The V gene lost 5 bases and the J gene lost 6 bases, with 28 bases spanning the gap. The germline V gene has CDR1 SGHTA and CDR2 FQGNSA. The CDR3 spans 19 residues. CDR3 DNA sequence: TGTGCCAGCAGCCTCCCGCGGGGTACGACAGCACTTGTTCCCGGGGAGCTGTTTTTT. This codes for CASSLPRGTTALVPGELFF.

This clone was recorded once. The chain employs TRBV5-1 and TRBJ1-3; D gene uncertain. This CDR3 has 14 amino acids. CDR1 is SGHRS, CDR2 YFSETQ, per germline. V was pared by 1 base and J by 8 bases, with 13 bases between. The CDR3 DNA is TGCGCCAGCAGCTTGTCCATTCGCGCGGACACCATATATTTT. Its protein is CASSLSIRADTIYF.

The DNA for the CDR3 is TGTGCCAGCAGCCCCCCTAGTACGACAGGCGGGAGGGGCTACACCTTC. This gives the protein CASSPPSTTGGRGYTF. The chain carries TRBV7-2 and TRBJ1-2, with TRBD1 as a possible D gene (6 bases). The CDR3 has 16 residues. Trimming removed 5 bases at V and 8 bases at J, with 24 bases between. CDR1 and CDR2 (germline): SGHTA, FQGNSA.

The V and J genes are TRBV5-1 and TRBJ1-6; TRBD1 matches at 11 bases. The CDR3 runs 17 residues. J was trimmed by 7 bases and V by 1 base; bases with no gene match: 7. Looked up from germline, CDR1 is SGHRS and CDR2 is YFSETQ. The CDR3 DNA reads TGCGCCAGCAGCTTGCCCGGGACAGGGGGTGAAAATTCACCCCTCCACTTT. Amino acids: CASSLPGTGGENSPLHF. The entire variable domain, with the rest obtained from reference TRBV5-1 and TRBJ1-6, is as follows: KAGVTQTPRYLIKTRGQQVTLSCSPISGHRSVSWYQQTPGQGLQFLFEYFSETQRNKGNFPGRFSGRQFSNSRSEMNVSTLELGDSALYLCASSLPGTGGENSPLHFGNGTRLTVT.

The chain employs TRBV19 and TRBJ2-7; D is unclear. CDR1 and CDR2 from the germline V gene are LNHDA and SQIVND (reference sequence). The CDR3 is made up of 14 amino acids. V shed 4 bases and J shed 3 bases, with 13 bases lying between them. DNA of the CDR3: TGTGCCAGTAGTACCTCCACAGTTCTCTACGAGCAGTACTTC. It specifies CASSTSTVLYEQYF.

The genes are TRBV11-2 and TRBJ1-2; 8 bases line up with TRBD1. The V segment lost 1 base and the J segment 4 bases; nucleotides outside the gene matches: 8. The germline CDR1 and CDR2 sequences are SGHAT and FQNNGV. This CDR3 is 16 amino acids long. The chain's CDR3 is CASSLAGQVGIYGYTF. The DNA of the CDR3 is TGTGCCAGCAGCTTAGCGGGACAGGTTGGGATCTATGGCTACACCTTC.

This chain joins TRBV18 and TRBJ2-2; 11 bases are a match to TRBD2. V was clipped by 3 bases and J by 0 bases; unmatched bases: 9. CDR1 is KGHSH and CDR2 is LQKENI in the germline V gene. CDR3 length: 19 amino acids. The CDR3 DNA reads TGTGCCAGCTCACCCCAACTAGCGGGAGTTAACTCGAACACCGGGGAGCTGTTTTTT. Translated, it gives CASSPQLAGVNSNTGELFF.

The chain has TRBV18 and TRBJ2-1; 10 bases are a match to TRBD2. The germline CDR1 and CDR2 sequences are KGHSH and LQKENI. The CDR3 extends over 16 amino acids. The V segment lost 2 bases and the J segment 8 bases; nucleotides outside the gene matches: 9. This CDR3 is CASSPNPSGSPHEQFF. In DNA, the CDR3 is TGTGCCAGCTCACCAAATCCTAGCGGGAGTCCGCATGAGCAGTTCTTC.

This clone is a singleton in its sample. The chain recombines TRBV10-3 with TRBJ2-1; D perhaps matches TRBD1 (6 bases). Germline CDR1 is ENHRY and CDR2 is SYGVKD. Trimming removed 2 bases from V and 0 bases from J, with 14 bases in between. The CDR3 has 17 residues. The CDR3 region is CAISEMGDIGSYNEQFF. CDR3 DNA: TGTGCCATCAGTGAGATGGGGGACATTGGCTCCTACAATGAGCAGTTCTTC.